This T cell receptor (beta chain) was sequenced during a study of cytomegalovirus exposure and HLA in healthy donors. With 3 bases removed from V and 2 bases from J, the gap between germline ends came to 6 bases. CDR3 length equals 12 residues. Germline V gene data show CDR1 as SGHRS and CDR2 as YFSETQ. Using immunoSEQ multiplex PCR, the repertoire was profiled, and TCRdb retains in-frame clones only, with some absent. The sample yields more than 200,000 clones, around 90% seen once. Sequenced: PBMCs. The gene calls are TRBV5-1 and TRBJ2-7; tentative D call: TRBD1 (5 bases). The source is a woman in her 30s in good health and CMV-seronegative. The CDR3 is CASSSDTYEQYF. The CDR3 DNA sequence: TGCGCCAGCAGCTCGGACACCTACGAGCAGTACTTC.